Here is one T cell receptor beta chain with its context. The data were obtained in a study of shared clonotypes between healthy human individuals. Positive CCR7 selection of CD45RO-negative cells yielded the naive CD8 cells, and terminally differentiated effector memory CD45RA+ cells were excluded. Germline V gives CDR1 MNHEY, CDR2 SMNVEV (reference sequence). Losses at the gene ends were 6 bases for V and 2 bases for J; bases not matched to a gene: 7. The CDR3 is 14 amino acids. The protocol was immunoSEQ multiplex PCR, while the TCRdb copy is restricted to in-frame clones and leaves out a portion. The table lists roughly 2.1 million clones, 85% to 95% of them singletons, with more than 1.5% in the top ten.

The J gene is TRBJ2-7, the V gene TRBV27; TRBD1 matches 7 bases. The sequenced sample was naive CD8+ T cells from PBMCs. The TCR was taken from a man between 18 and 29 years old in good health. Some clones in this sample may be carry-over from other donors' samples. CDR3 amino acids: CASRLGQRTYEQYF. The CDR3 DNA sequence: TGTGCCAGCAGACTGGGACAGAGAACCTACGAGCAGTACTTC.